These 8 T cell receptor beta chains share one sample of origin, sequenced in a study of kidney transplant recipient with SARS-CoV-2 infection. Each CDR3 protein is one row after TCRdb ran MiXCR on the reads. This table holds roughly 230,000 distinct CDR3 sequences, under 30% found once. This specimen consisted of a blood sample, obtained at baseline and between days 110 and 120 from a kidney transplant recipient. The receptors were gathered from a male patient younger than 45 who had COVID-19 and was a kidney transplant recipient. The graft donor may have contributed some T cells.

Notes on this clonotype: A much larger clone lies a single base off, so this may be a read error. The J gene is TRBJ1-1, the V gene TRBV5-1, with 7 bases that match TRBD1. Germline lookup yields CDR1 SGHRS and CDR2 YFSETQ. The CDR3 has 14 amino acids. The CDR3 spells CVSSLRQGDTEAFF. CDR3 nucleotides: TGCGTCAGCAGCTTGCGACAGGGAGACACTGAAGCTTTCTTT.

This clonotype has at least ten counts. CDR3 DNA: TGTGCCAGCAGCTTGATCCTTTACCCACAAAGTCGGGCCAACGTCCTGACTTTC. Its protein is CASSLILYPQSRANVLTF. The chain is built from TRBV7-8 and TRBJ2-6; D is unclear. Germline CDR1 is SGHVS and CDR2 is FQNEAQ. V was shortened by 3 bases and J by 5 bases, with 20 bases between the two germline ends. The CDR3 consists of 18 residues.

As to this clonotype: One junction end does not reproduce the germline sequence, and a read error may be involved. CDR3 residues: CAISGTGLAGETRSYNEQFF. The CDR3 bases are TGTGCCATCAGCGGTACGGGACTAGCGGGAGAGACCCGCTCCTACAATGAGCAGTTCTTC. This chain connects TRBV9 to TRBJ2-1; 14 nucleotides line up with TRBD2. The CDR3 has 20 amino acids. Germline CDR1 reads SGDLS; CDR2 reads YYNGEE.

This clonotype has ten or more counts. V usage is TRBV6-4 and J usage is TRBJ1-2; D remains unclear. V shed 4 bases and J shed 4 bases, with 22 bases lying between them. The length of the CDR3 is 17 residues. The V gene's germline CDR1 is MRHNA and CDR2 SNTAGT. CDR3 sequence reads: CASSGAGSHGKTYGYTF. The CDR3 region has the DNA TGTGCCAGCAGTGGTGCAGGCTCACACGGAAAGACCTATGGCTACACCTTC.

This clonotype was found a few times. V is TRBV3-1 and J is TRBJ2-3; 7 nucleotides agree with TRBD2. After removal of 6 bases from V and 6 bases from J, the junction contained 12 bases not matched to a gene. The CDR3 runs 15 residues. From germline, CDR1 is LGHDT and CDR2 YNNKEL (reference sequence). The CDR3 protein is CASSPGTTSGDTQYF. In DNA form, the CDR3 reads TGTGCCAGCAGTCCTGGGACTACCTCAGGGGATACGCAGTATTTT.

On this clonotype itself: A single base separates this from a much larger clone, so it may be a read error. This chain links TRBV20-1 with TRBJ1-6, with D unresolved. CDR3 length equals 13 residues. The germline V gene encodes CDR1 DFQATT and CDR2 SNEGSKA (reference sequence). The chain's CDR3 is CSTRYRRDSPLHF. CDR3 DNA: TGCAGTACTAGATATCGGAGAGATTCACCCCTCCACTTT.

This clonotype appeared many times. The chain joins TRBV27 to TRBJ2-3; 9 bases line up with TRBD1. The CDR3 length is 15 residues. V lost 4 bases and J lost 2; bases outside the gene matches: 4. Germline-derived CDR1 and CDR2 are MNHEY and SMNVEV (reference sequence). The CDR3 loop reads CASSSRTGATDTQYF. CDR3 nucleotide sequence: TGTGCCAGCAGTTCACGGACAGGGGCCACAGATACGCAGTATTTT.

Note on this clonotype: A read error may be the cause here, since a much bigger clone is one base away. V is TRBV7-2 and J is TRBJ2-4; 10 bases line up with TRBD2. V shed 9 bases, J shed 1 base, and the junction held 15 bases outside the gene matches. Germline CDR1 SGHTA, CDR2 FQGNSA. The CDR3 runs 18 residues. The CDR3 reads CARSRAASGSVAKNIQYF. CDR3 nucleotide sequence: TGTGCCAGAAGCCGAGCGGCTAGCGGGAGTGTCGCCAAAAACATTCAGTACTTC.